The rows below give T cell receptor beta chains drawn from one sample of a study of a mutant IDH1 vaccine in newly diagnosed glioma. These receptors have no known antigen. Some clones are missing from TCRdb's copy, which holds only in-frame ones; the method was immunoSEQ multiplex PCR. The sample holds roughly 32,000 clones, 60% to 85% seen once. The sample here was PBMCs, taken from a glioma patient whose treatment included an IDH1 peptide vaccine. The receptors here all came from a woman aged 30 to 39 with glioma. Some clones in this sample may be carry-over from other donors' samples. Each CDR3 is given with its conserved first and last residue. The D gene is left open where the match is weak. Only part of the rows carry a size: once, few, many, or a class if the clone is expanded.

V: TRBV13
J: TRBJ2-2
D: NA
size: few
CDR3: CASSRVGLGELFF
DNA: TGTGCCAGCAGCCGAGTTGGCCTCGGGGAGCTGTTTTTT

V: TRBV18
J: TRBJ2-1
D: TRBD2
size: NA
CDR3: CASSPGTSGNNEQFF
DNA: TGTGCCAGCTCACCAGGGACTAGCGGAAACAATGAGCAGTTCTTC

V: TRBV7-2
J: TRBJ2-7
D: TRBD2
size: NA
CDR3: CASSLEGTSGRSRYF
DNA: TGTGCCAGCAGCTTAGAAGGGACTAGCGGGAGGAGTCGGTACTTC

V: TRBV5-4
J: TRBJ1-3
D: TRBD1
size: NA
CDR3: CASSSGTVSSGNTIYF
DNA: TGTGCCAGCAGCTCCGGGACAGTCTCCTCTGGAAACACCATATATTTT

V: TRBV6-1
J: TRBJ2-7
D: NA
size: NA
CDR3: CASEGNEQYF
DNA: TGTGCCAGCGAGGGCAACGAGCAGTACTTC

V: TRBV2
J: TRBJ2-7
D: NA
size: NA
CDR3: CASSEAAGAAGHEQYF
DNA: TGTGCCAGCAGTGAAGCGGCTGGGGCCGCGGGCCACGAGCAGTACTTC

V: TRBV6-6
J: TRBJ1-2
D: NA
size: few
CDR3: CASRRDRVANYGYTF
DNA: TGTGCCAGCAGACGAGACAGAGTAGCTAACTATGGCTACACCTTC

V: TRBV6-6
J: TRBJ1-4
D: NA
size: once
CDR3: CASRDLGNEKLFF
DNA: TGTGCCAGCCGGGATCTGGGGAATGAAAAACTGTTTTTT

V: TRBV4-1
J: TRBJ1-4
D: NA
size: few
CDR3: CASSQRRHHSPATNEKLFF
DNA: TGCGCCAGCAGCCAGAGGCGACACCATTCCCCTGCAACTAATGAAAAACTGTTTTTT

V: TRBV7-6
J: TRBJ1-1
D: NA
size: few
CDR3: CASSFLGGRDTEAFF
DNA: TGTGCCAGCAGCTTCTTGGGCGGGAGGGACACTGAAGCTTTCTTT

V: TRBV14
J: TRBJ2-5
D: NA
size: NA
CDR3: CASSQETRPETQYF
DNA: TGTGCCAGCAGCCAAGAAACCCGACCGGAGACCCAGTACTTC

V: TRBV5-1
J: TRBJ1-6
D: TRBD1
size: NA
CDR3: CASSLGDRGSGSPLHF
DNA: TGCGCCAGCAGCTTGGGAGACAGGGGAAGTGGATCACCCCTCCACTTT

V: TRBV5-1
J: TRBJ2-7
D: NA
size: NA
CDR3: CASSLRENSYEQYF
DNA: TGCGCCAGCAGCTTGAGGGAAAACTCCTACGAGCAGTACTTC

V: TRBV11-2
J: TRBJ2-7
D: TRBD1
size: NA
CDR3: CASSLGTGPPYEQYF
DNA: TGTGCCAGCAGCTTAGGGACAGGGCCTCCCTACGAGCAGTACTTC

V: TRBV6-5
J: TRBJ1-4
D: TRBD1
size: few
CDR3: CASRLGTANEKLFF
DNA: TGTGCCAGCAGGCTCGGGACAGCAAATGAAAAACTGTTTTTT

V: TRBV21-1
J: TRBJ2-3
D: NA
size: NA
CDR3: CASSIGRPRGITSTDTQYF
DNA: TGTGCCAGCAGCATTGGCAGGCCCAGAGGAATAACTAGCACAGATACGCAGTATTTT

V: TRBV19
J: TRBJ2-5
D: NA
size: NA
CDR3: CASKAGLSRETQYF
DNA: TGTGCCAGTAAGGCGGGGCTTTCAAGGGAGACCCAGTACTTC

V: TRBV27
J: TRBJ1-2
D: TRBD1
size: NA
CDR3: CASSLSRFPGQVNYGYTF
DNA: TGTGCCAGCAGTTTATCCCGCTTCCCGGGACAGGTTAACTATGGCTACACCTTC

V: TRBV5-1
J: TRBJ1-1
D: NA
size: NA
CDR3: CASTLGGVNTEAFF
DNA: TGCGCCAGCACACTGGGAGGGGTAAACACTGAAGCTTTCTTT

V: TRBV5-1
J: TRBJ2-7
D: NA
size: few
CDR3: CASSLGVQTFDEQYF
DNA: TGCGCCAGCAGCTTGGGGGTACAAACCTTTGACGAGCAGTACTTC

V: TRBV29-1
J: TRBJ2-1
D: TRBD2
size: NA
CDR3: CSAGLAGGGDEQFF
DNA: TGCAGCGCGGGACTAGCGGGAGGGGGGGATGAGCAGTTCTTC

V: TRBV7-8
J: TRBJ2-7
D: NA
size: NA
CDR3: CASSPIRGWYEQYF
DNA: TGTGCCAGCAGCCCAATTCGGGGTTGGTACGAGCAGTACTTC

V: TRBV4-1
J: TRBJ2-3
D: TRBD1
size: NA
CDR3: CASSREGASTDTQYF
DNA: TGCGCCAGCAGCCGAGAGGGGGCTAGCACAGATACGCAGTATTTT

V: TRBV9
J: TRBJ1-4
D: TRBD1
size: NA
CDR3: CASSVASGGEKLFF
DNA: TGTGCCAGCAGCGTAGCGTCAGGGGGAGAAAAACTGTTTTTT

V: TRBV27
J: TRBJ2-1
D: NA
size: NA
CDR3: CASSSQWAGYNEQFF
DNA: TGTGCCAGCAGTTCACAATGGGCGGGGTACAATGAGCAGTTCTTC

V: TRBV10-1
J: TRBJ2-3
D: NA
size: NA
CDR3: CASRRDGLTDTQYF
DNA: TGCGCCAGCAGACGGGACGGGCTCACAGATACGCAGTATTTT

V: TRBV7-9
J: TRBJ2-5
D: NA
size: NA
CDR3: CASSNRDQETQYF
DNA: TGTGCCAGCAGCAACCGGGACCAAGAGACCCAGTACTTC

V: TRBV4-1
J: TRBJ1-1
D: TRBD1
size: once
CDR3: CASSQGDRGNTEAFF
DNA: TGCGCCAGCAGCCAGGGGGACAGGGGGAACACTGAAGCTTTCTTT

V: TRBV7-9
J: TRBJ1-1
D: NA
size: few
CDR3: CASSLIGQSEAFF
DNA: TGTGCCAGCAGCTTAATTGGACAGTCAGAAGCTTTCTTT

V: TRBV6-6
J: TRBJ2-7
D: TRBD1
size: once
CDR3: CASSGQGISYEQYF
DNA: TGTGCCAGCAGCGGACAGGGAATTTCCTACGAGCAGTACTTC

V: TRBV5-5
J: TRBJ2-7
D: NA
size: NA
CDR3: CASSWDLPYEQYF
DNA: TGTGCCAGCAGTTGGGACCTCCCCTACGAGCAGTACTTC

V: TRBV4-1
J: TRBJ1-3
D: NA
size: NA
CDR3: CASSQGRARQSGNTIYF
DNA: TGCGCCAGCAGCCAGGGGCGCGCCCGACAAAGTGGAAACACCATATATTTT

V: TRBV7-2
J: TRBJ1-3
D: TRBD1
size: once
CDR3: CASSLGQGARNTIYF
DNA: TGTGCCAGCAGCTTAGGACAGGGGGCCCGAAACACCATATATTTT

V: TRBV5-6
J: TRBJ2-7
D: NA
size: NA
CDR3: CASSLEGDFFRSSYEQYF
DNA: TGTGCCAGCAGCTTGGAGGGGGACTTCTTTAGGAGCTCCTACGAGCAGTACTTC

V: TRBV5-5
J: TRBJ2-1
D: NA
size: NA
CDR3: CASSLWGLGTYNEQFF
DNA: TGTGCCAGCAGCTTGTGGGGACTTGGCACCTACAATGAGCAGTTCTTC

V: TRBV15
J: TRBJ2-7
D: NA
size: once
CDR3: CATSRQASSSYEQYF
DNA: TGTGCCACCAGCAGACAGGCCAGCTCGTCCTACGAGCAGTACTTC

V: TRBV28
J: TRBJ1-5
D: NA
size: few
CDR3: CASSLALAGGRWPQHF
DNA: TGTGCCAGCAGTTTAGCTTTAGCGGGGGGCAGGTGGCCCCAGCATTTT

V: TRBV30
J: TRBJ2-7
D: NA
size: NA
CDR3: CAWSDTYEQYF
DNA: TGTGCCTGGAGCGACACCTACGAGCAGTACTTC

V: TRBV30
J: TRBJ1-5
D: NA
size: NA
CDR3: CAWSAGTLNQPQHF
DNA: TGTGCCTGGAGTGCGGGCACTCTCAATCAGCCCCAGCATTTT

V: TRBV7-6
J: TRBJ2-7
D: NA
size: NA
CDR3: CASSPTGNYYEQYF
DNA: TGTGCCAGCAGCCCTACAGGGAATTACTACGAGCAGTACTTC

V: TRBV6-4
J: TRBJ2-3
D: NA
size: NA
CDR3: CASSDPRGTQYF
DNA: TGTGCCAGCAGTGACCCCAGGGGTACGCAGTATTTT